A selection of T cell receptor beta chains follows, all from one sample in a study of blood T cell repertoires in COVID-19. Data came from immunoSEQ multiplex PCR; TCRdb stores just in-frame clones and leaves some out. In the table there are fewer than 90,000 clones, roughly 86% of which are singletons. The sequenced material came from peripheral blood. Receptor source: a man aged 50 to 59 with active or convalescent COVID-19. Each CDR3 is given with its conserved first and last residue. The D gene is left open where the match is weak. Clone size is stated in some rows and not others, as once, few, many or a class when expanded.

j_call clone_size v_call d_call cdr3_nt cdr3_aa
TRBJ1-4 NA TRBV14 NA TGTGCCAGCAGCCCGACGGGGGGAAGTGGAAAACTGTTTTTT CASSPTGGSGKLFF
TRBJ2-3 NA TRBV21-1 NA TGTGCCAGCACCAGGGGACTAGCGGGGGGGACTGATAGCACAGATACGCAGTATTTT CASTRGLAGGTDSTDTQYF
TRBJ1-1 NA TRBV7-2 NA TGTGCCAGCAGTTTCCCGGGGGGCACTGAAGCTTTCTTT CASSFPGGTEAFF
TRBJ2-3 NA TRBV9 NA TGTGCCAGCAGTAGACAGAGTGGCACAGATACGCAGTATTTT CASSRQSGTDTQYF
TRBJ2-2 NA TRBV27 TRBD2 TGTGCCAGCAGTTTATCCCGACTAGCGGGGGGGAACACCGGGGAGCTGTTTTTT CASSLSRLAGGNTGELFF
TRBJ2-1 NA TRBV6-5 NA TGTGCCAGCAGCCCGGGACATCCCTACAATGAGCAGTTCTTC CASSPGHPYNEQFF
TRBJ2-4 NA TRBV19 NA TGTGCCAGTAGTATAGCACGGGAAAACATTCAGTACTTC CASSIARENIQYF
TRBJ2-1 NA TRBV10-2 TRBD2 TGCGCCAGCAGCCCTTCTAGCGGGGGGCTATACAATGAGCAGTTCTTC CASSPSSGGLYNEQFF
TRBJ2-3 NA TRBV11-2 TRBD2 TGTGCCAGCAGCTCGCAGACTAGCGGGCCCCAGTATTTT CASSSQTSGPQYF
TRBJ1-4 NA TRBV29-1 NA TGCAGCGTTGAAGGAAACGGACAGTCGGGAAAACTGTTTTTT CSVEGNGQSGKLFF
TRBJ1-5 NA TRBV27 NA TGTGCCAGCAAAGCAGGGTGGAACAATCAGCCCCAGCATTTT CASKAGWNNQPQHF
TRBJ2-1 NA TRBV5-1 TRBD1 TGCGCCAGCAGTCGGGACAGTGCCGCCTACAATGAGCAGTTCTTC CASSRDSAAYNEQFF
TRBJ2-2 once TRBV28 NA TGTGCCAGCAGTTCGAGAACAGCTCCCGGGGAGCTGTTTTTT CASSSRTAPGELFF
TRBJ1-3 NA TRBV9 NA TGTGCCAGCAGCGCCGGACATCTCTCTGGAAACACCATATATTTT CASSAGHLSGNTIYF
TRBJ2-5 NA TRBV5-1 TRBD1 TGCGCCAGCAGCTTGGGGGGACAGGGGCGCGTGGAGACCCAGTACTTC CASSLGGQGRVETQYF
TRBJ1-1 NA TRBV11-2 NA TGTGCCAGCAGCTTAGCGGTGACTAACACTGAAGCTTTCTTT CASSLAVTNTEAFF
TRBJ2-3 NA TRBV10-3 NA TGTGCCATCAAAGGACAGAACACAGATACGCAGTATTTT CAIKGQNTDTQYF
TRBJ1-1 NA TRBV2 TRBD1 TGTGCCAGCAGTGAACTGGGACAGGGCTACACTGAAGCTTTCTTT CASSELGQGYTEAFF
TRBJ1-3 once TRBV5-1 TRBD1 TGCGCCAGTTCCGAGACAGGGGGTAACTCTGGAAACACCATATATTTT CASSETGGNSGNTIYF
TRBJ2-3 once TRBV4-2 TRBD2 TGTGCCAGCAGCCAAAGTAGCGGGGGGGGCTCAGATACGCAGTATTTT CASSQSSGGGSDTQYF
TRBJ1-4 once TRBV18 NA TGTGCCAGCTCACCCTCCTGGGGGGGCGGTGAAAAACTGTTTTTT CASSPSWGGGEKLFF
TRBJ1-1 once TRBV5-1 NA TGCGCCAGCAGCTTGGATCCGGGATCGAACACTGAAGCTTTCTTT CASSLDPGSNTEAFF
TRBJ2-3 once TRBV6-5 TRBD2 TGTGCCAGCAGTAGCGGGGGTGGGACAGATACGCAGTATTTT CASSSGGGTDTQYF
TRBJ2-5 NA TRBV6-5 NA TGTGCCAGCACACTCACTCCTAGAGAGACCCAGTACTTC CASTLTPRETQYF
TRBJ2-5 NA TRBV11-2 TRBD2 TGTGCCAGCAGCTTAGATTTACAAGCGGGGGTCGGGACCCAGTACTTC CASSLDLQAGVGTQYF
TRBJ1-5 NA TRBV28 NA TGTGCCAGCAGTTTAGGTGGCAGTCACCATCAGCCCCAGCATTTT CASSLGGSHHQPQHF
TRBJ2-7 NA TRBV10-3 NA TGTGCCATCAGTCAAAGGGAGGGGGGCTACTACGAGCAGTACTTC CAISQREGGYYEQYF
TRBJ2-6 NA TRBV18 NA TGTGCCAGCTCACCACTACAGGGTAGCTCTGGGGCCAACGTCCTGACTTTC CASSPLQGSSGANVLTF
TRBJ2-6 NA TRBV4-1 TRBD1 TGCGCCAGCAGCCAGGCGAGACAGGGTTTCTCGTTATCTGGGGCCAACGTCCTGACTTTC CASSQARQGFSLSGANVLTF
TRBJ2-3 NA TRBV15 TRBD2 TGTGCCACCAGCAGAGGGCGCCTCGGGGGGAGCACAGATACGCAGTATTTT CATSRGRLGGSTDTQYF
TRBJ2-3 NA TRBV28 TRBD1 TGTGCCAGCAAAGGGGGCCCAAACACAGATACGCAGTATTTT CASKGGPNTDTQYF
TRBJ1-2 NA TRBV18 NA TGTGCCAGCTCACCGTTCAGCCGAGGTCAGCAGAACTATGGCTACACCTTC CASSPFSRGQQNYGYTF
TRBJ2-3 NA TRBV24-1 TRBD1 TGTGCCACCAGTGACCGGGGACAGGGGGCATACACAGATACGCAGTATTTT CATSDRGQGAYTDTQYF
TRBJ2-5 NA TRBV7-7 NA TGTGCCAGCAGCACTTCCACGGGGATCCAAGAGACCCAGTACTTC CASSTSTGIQETQYF
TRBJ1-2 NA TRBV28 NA TGTGCCAGCAGTTTGACAGTTTCCTATGGCTACACCTTC CASSLTVSYGYTF
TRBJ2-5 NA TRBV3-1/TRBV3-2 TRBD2 TGTGCCAGCAGCCAAGGTCCTGCGGGGGGGCCGGAGACCCAGTACTTC CASSQGPAGGPETQYF
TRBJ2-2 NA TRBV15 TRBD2 TGTGCCACCAGCCGGGGGGGCGAGGAGCTGTTTTTT CATSRGGEELFF
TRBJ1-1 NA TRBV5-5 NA TGTGCCAGCAGCTTCGCCCAGATAAACACTGAAGCTTTCTTT CASSFAQINTEAFF
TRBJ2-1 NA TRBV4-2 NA TGTGCCAGCAGCCGTACTAGCCAAAACAATGAGCAGTTCTTC CASSRTSQNNEQFF
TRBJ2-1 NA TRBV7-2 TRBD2 TGTGCCAGCAGCATTAGCGGGGGGAACTCCTACAATGAGCAGTTCTTC CASSISGGNSYNEQFF
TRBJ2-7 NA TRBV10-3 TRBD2 TGTGCCATTGGGGGGGAACTAGCGGGCCGCTACGAGCAGTACTTC CAIGGELAGRYEQYF
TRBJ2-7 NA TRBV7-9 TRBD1 TGTGCCAGCAGCCTAGAACAGGGGTACGAGCAGTACTTC CASSLEQGYEQYF
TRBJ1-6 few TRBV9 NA TGTGCCAGCAGCGCCACGCCGAGAGGAGGGGAGTCACCCCTCCACTTT CASSATPRGGESPLHF
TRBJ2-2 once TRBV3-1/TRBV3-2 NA TGTGCCAGCAGGACGGCACAAGGGGCGCGTTACGGGGAGCTGTTTTTT CASRTAQGARYGELFF
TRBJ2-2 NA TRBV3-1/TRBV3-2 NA TGTGCCAGCAGCCAAAGACTATCGGTTGGCGGGGAGCTGTTTTTT CASSQRLSVGGELFF
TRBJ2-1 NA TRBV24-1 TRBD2 TGTGCCACCAGTGATTGGACTAGCGGATACAATGAGCAGTTCTTC CATSDWTSGYNEQFF
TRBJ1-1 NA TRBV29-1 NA TGCAGCACCCGGACAGAAAACCTGAACACTGAAGCTTTCTTT CSTRTENLNTEAFF
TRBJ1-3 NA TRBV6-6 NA TGTGCCAGTAGAAAGGGGGACTCTGGAAACACCATATATTTT CASRKGDSGNTIYF
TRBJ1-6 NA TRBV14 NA TGTGCCAGCAGCCAAGAGATACAGGGCAATTCACCCCTCCACTTT CASSQEIQGNSPLHF
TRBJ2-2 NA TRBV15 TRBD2 TGTGCCACCACCAGCGGGGGGCTTAACACCGGGGAGCTGTTTTTT CATTSGGLNTGELFF